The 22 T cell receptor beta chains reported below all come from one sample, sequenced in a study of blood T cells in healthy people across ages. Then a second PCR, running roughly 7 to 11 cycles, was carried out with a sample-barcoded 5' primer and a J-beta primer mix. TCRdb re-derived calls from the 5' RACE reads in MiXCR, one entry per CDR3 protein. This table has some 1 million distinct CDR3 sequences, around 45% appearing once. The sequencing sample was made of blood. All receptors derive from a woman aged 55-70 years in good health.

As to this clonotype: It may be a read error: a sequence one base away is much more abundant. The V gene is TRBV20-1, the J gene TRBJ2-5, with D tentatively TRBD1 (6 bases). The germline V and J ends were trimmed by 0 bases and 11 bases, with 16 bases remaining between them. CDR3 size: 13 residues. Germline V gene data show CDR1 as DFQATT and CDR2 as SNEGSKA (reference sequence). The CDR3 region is CSARDQTGWGQYF. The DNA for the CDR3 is TGCAGTGCTAGAGACCAGACAGGTTGGGGGCAGTACTTC.

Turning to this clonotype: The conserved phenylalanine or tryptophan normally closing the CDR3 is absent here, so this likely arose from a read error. The CDR3 region is CSARGWREGFEQFL. CDR3 DNA: TGCAGTGCTAGGGGCTGGCGGGAGGGCTTTGAGCAGTTCCTC. This chain connects TRBV20-1 to TRBJ2-1, with 9 bases matching TRBD2. Germline lookup yields CDR1 DFQATT and CDR2 SNEGSKA (reference sequence). The CDR3 length is 14 residues. Losses at the gene ends were 3 bases for V and 9 bases for J; bases not matched to a gene: 9.

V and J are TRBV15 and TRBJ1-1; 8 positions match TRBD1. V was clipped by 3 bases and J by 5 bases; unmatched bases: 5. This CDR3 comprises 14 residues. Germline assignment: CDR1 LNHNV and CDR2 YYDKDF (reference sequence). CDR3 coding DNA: TGTGCCACCAGCAGCGACAGGGGAGAGACTGAAGCTTTCTTT. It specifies CATSSDRGETEAFF.

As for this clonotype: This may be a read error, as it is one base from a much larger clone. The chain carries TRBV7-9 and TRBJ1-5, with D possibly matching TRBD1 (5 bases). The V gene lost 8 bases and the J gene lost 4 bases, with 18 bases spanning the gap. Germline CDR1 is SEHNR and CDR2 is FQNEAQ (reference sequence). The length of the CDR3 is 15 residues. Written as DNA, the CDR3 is TGTGCCAGCGGCCCCGGCCAGGGTTCGAATCAGCCCCAGCATTTT. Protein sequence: CASGPGQGSNQPQHF.

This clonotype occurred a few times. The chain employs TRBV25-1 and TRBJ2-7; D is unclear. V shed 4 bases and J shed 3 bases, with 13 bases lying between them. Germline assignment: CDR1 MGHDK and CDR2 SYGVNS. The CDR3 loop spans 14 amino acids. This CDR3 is CASSAPDTYYEQYF. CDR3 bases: TGTGCCAGCAGTGCCCCAGACACCTACTACGAGCAGTACTTC.

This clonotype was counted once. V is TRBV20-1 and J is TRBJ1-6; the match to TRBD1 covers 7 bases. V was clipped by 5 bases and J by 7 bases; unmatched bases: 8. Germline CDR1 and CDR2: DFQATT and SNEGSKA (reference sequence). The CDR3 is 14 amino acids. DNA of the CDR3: TGCAGTGCTGCCAAGACAGGGACGAATTCACCCCTCCACTTT. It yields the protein CSAAKTGTNSPLHF.

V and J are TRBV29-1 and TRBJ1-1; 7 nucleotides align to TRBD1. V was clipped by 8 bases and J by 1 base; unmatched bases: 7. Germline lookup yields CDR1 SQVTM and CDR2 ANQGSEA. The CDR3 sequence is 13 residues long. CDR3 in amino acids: CSSRSGGNTEAFF. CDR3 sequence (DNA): TGCAGCTCCCGGTCAGGGGGGAACACTGAAGCTTTCTTT.

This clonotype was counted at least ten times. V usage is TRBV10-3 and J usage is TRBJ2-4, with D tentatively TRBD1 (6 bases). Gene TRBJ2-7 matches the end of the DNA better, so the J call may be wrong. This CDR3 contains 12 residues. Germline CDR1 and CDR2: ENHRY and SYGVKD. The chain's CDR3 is CAIEEQGYEQYF. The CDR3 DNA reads TGTGCCATCGAGGAGCAGGGGTACGAGCAGTACTTC.

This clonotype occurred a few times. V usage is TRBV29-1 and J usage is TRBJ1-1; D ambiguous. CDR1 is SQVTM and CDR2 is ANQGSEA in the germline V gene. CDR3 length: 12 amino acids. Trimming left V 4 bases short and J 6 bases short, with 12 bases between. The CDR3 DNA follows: TGCAGCGTTGGGGGTGTGGAGTCTGAAGCTTTCTTT. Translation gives CSVGGVESEAFF.

The CDR3: CASRTTGRGEQYF. The CDR3 DNA reads as TGTGCCAGCAGAACGACAGGTCGCGGCGAGCAGTACTTC. The V gene is TRBV6-6, the J gene TRBJ2-7, with D perhaps matching TRBD1 (6 bases). The CDR3 runs 13 residues. The V and J ends lost 6 bases and 6 bases respectively, with 15 bases between them. Germline assignment: CDR1 MNHNY and CDR2 SVGAGI (reference sequence).

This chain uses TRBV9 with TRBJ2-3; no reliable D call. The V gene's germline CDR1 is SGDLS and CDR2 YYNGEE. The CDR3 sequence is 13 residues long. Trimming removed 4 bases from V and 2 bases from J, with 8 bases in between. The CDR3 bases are TGTGCCAGCAGCCACCCTCTCACAGATACGCAGTATTTT. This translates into CASSHPLTDTQYF.

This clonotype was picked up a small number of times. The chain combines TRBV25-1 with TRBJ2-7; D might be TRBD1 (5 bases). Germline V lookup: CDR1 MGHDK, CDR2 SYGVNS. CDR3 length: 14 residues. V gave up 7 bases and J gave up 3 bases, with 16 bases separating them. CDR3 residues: CASTSAGINYEQYF. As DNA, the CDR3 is TGTGCCAGCACCTCCGCAGGGATAAACTACGAGCAGTACTTC.

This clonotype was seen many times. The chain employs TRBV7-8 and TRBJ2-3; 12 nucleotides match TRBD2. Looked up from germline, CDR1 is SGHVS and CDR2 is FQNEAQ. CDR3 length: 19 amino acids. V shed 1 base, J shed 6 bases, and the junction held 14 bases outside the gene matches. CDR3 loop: CASSLGSSGGGYRMDTQYF. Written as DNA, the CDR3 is TGTGCCAGCAGCTTAGGTTCTAGCGGGGGGGGGTATAGGATGGATACGCAGTATTTT.

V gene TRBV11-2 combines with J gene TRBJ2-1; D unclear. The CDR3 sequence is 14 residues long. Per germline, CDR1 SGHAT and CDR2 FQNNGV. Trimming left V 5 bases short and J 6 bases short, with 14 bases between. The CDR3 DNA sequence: TGTGCCAGCAGCCTCATTTGGTCTAGCAATGAGCAGTTCTTC. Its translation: CASSLIWSSNEQFF.

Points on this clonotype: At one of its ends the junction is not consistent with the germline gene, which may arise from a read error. The CDR3 loop is CRARDWDRVSYEQYF. The DNA of the CDR3 is TGCAGGGCTAGAGATTGGGACAGGGTATCCTACGAGCAGTACTTC. This chain links TRBV20-1 with TRBJ2-7, with TRBD1 matching 9 bases. Germline V gene sequence: CDR1 DFQATT, CDR2 SNEGSKA (reference sequence). The length of the CDR3 is 15 residues.

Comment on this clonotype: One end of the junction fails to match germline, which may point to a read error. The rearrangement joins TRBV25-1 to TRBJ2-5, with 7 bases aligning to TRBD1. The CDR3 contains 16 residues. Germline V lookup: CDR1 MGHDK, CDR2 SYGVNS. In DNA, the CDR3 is TGTGTCAGCAGTGAACCTTCGGGACAGTCCCAAGAGACCCAGTACTTC. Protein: CVSSEPSGQSQETQYF. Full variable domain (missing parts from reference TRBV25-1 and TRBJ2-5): EADIYQTPRYLVIGTGKKITLECSQTMGHDKMYWYQQDPGMELHLIHYSYGVNSTEKGDLSSESTVSRIRTEHFPLTLESARPSHTSQYLCVSSEPSGQSQETQYFGPGTRLLVL.

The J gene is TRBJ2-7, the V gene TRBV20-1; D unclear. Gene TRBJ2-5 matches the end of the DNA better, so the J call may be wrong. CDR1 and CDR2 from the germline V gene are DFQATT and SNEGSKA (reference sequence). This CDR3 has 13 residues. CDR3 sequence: CSAVSGARETQYF. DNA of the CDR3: TGCAGTGCTGTAAGTGGAGCGCGAGAGACCCAGTACTTC.

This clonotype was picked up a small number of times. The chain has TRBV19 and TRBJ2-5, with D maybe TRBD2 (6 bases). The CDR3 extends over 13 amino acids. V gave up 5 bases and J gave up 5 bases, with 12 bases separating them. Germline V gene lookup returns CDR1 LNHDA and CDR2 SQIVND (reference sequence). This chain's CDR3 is CASSGGGRETQYF. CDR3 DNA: TGTGCCAGTAGTGGGGGAGGCCGTGAGACCCAGTACTTC.

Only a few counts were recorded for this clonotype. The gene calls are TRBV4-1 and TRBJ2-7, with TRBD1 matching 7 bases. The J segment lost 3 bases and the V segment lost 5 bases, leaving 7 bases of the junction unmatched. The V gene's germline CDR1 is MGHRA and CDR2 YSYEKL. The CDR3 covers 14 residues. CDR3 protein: CASSDITGDYEQYF. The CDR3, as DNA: TGCGCCAGCAGCGATATTACAGGGGACTACGAGCAGTACTTC.

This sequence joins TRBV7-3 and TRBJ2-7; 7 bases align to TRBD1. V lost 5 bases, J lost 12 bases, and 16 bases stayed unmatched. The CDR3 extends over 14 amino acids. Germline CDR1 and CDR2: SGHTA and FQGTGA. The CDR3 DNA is TGTGCCAGCAGCCCGACAGGGACACAAGAGACCCGGTACTTC. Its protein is CASSPTGTQETRYF.

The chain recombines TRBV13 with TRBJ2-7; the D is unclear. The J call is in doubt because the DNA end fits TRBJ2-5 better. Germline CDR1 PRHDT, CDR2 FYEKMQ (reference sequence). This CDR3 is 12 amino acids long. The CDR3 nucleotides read TGTGCCAGCAGTGTAGAGCTAGAGACCCAGTACTTC. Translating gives CASSVELETQYF.

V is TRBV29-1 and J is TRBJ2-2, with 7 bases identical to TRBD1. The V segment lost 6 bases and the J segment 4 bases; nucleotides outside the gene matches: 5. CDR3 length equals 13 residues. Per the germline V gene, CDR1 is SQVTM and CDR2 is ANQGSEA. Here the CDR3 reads CSVLRGPTGELFF. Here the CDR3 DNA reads TGCAGCGTGCTGAGGGGGCCCACCGGGGAGCTGTTTTTT.